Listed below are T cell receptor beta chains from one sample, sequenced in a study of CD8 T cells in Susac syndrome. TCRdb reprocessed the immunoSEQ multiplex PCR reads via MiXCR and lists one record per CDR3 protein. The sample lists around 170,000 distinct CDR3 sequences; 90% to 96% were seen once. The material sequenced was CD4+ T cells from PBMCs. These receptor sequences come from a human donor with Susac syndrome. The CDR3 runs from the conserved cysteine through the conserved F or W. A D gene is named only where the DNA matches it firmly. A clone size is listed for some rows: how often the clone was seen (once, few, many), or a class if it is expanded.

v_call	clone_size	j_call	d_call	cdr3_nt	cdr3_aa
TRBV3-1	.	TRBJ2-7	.	TGTGCCAGCAGCCAAGCTAGCGTCGAGCAGTACTTC	CASSQASVEQYF
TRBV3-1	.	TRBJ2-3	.	TGTGCCAGCAGCCAAGCGCGGACGGCTAATACGCAGTATTTT	CASSQARTANTQYF
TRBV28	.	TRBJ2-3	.	TGTGCCAGCAGTTTAACGGTTAGCACAGATACGCAGTATTTT	CASSLTVSTDTQYF
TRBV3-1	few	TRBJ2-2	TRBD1	TGTGCCAGCAGCCCGACAGGGGACACCGGGGAGCTGTTTTTT	CASSPTGDTGELFF
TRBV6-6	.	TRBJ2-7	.	TGTGCCAGCAGTTCATCGGGTCCCGGGGAGCAGTACTTC	CASSSSGPGEQYF
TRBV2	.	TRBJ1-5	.	TGTGCCAGCAGTGAAGCCCCTCTTGACAGGAGAAATCAGCCCCAGCATTTT	CASSEAPLDRRNQPQHF
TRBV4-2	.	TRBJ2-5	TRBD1	TGTGCCAGCAGCCGGGGGACAGGGGGTATGACCCAGTACTTC	CASSRGTGGMTQYF
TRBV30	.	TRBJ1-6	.	TGTGCCTGGAGTGTACCCCCAGGGTCATACCGTTCACCCCTCCACTTT	CAWSVPPGSYRSPLHF
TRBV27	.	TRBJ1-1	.	TGTGCCAGCAGTTTAATCGGGAACACTGAAGCTTTCTTT	CASSLIGNTEAFF
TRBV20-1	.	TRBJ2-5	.	TGCAGCCCTAAGGTGGGGGGCACGGAGACCCAGTACTTC	CSPKVGGTETQYF
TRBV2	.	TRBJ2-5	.	TGTGCCAGCAGTGAAGAGACCCAGTACTTC	CASSEETQYF
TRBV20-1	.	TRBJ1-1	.	TGCAGTGTATGGTTCACTGAAGCTTTCTTT	CSVWFTEAFF
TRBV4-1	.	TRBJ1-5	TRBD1	TGCGCCAGCAGCCAAGATCAGGGGGTTAGGAATCAGCCCCAGCATTTT	CASSQDQGVRNQPQHF
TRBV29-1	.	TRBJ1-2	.	TGCAGCGTTGTTCCGGTATGGAAATCTAACTATGGCTACACCTTC	CSVVPVWKSNYGYTF